Included here is one TCR beta chain sequence, with context. This sample was taken from a study of blood T cell repertoires in COVID-19. Whole-study context: COVID-19 samples collected from the United States, Italy and Spain covered acute and convalescent phases. Sample material is recorded as cDNA or gDNA derived from T cells, B-cell-depleted T cells, or PBMCs.

Germline V gene sequence: CDR1 MNHEY, CDR2 SVGAGI. The V and J ends lost 4 bases and 6 bases, in that order; junction bases with no gene match: 3. This CDR3 contains 14 residues. Seattle-derived patients entered the study during active infection and were followed longitudinally. TCRdb keeps only in-frame clones here, not all; method: immunoSEQ multiplex PCR. Of 200,000 to 300,000 clones in the sample, around 90% are singletons; the top ten hold 0.83%. The receptor's source is a man in his thirties or forties with COVID-19, enrolled during active disease. The sample taken for sequencing was peripheral blood. The chain carries TRBV6-5 and TRBJ1-4, with TRBD1 matching 9 bases. CDR3 DNA sequence: TGTGCCAGCAGTTGGACAGGGGCATATGAAAAACTGTTTTTT. Its protein is CASSWTGAYEKLFF.